This entry describes one TCR beta chain. What this receptor recognizes is not known. Base qualities are missing; no much larger clone stands one base away. The immunoSEQ Assay, a bias-controlled multiplex PCR, was used to amplify TCRbeta CDR3 regions from genomic DNA. On the authors' methods: The number of nucleated cells in each sample was estimated from the amplification of reference gene primers within the assay. To quantify the absolute abundance of each unique TCRbeta CDR3 rearrangement, sequence reads were collapsed and filtered. Productive Simpson clonality was computed per sample as the square root of Simpson's diversity index over productive rearrangements. TCRdb stores this immuneACCESS table with in-frame sequences only. Part of the clones is absent; in the studies checked, under half of the shortfall reflects unresolved V genes, and no reason is known for the rest. V and J calls and clone size come straight from that table; D and trimming were deduced from the DNA. The table for this sample lists about 370,000 clones; more than 80% of them were counted only once. Around 1% of the sample belongs to the ten largest clones.

The data stem from a study of blood T cell repertoires in COVID-19 (dated by TCRdb to the early 2020s). In terms of the full investigation: Samples from collaborators originated in the United States, Italy and Spain and spanned both the acute and convalescent phases of COVID-19. The material from the prospective study consisted of cDNA or gDNA derived from T cells, B-cell-depleted T cells, or PBMCs. Subjects who had been exposed to COVID-19, were actively infected with it, or had recovered from it provided the deeply sampled blood TCRbeta repertoires that made up the dataset. The repertoires were made available in a free public database intended to serve as a resource for research on the immune response to SARS-CoV-2. Samples came from the ongoing ImmuneRACE study (first 160 participants) plus 1,254 subjects from 6 global collaborators. Sample metadata almost always included a de-identified subject ID, COVID-19 status, age in years and sex. Where HLA class I and class II types were available, the types were taken from metadata supplied by the sample provider, not from assay-based typing. What the work shows at the level of the full study, not this receptor alone: How much clinical and demographic metadata was included differed by source and by participant, and the metadata was provided uncurated.

V loses 1 base at its end and J loses 6 bases; junction bases beyond the gene matches: 2. The CDR3 sequence holds 14 residues, the cysteine and phenylalanine included. Only the CDR3 region is kept as DNA, spanning 42 bases read in frame from base 1. CDR1 and CDR2 (SGHDT, YYEEEE) derive from the germline V gene. Enrolling through a virtual design, the prospective study's participants ranged in age from roughly 18 to 89 years and lived across about two dozen United States geographic areas. In the prospective study, cohorts were assigned on the basis of participant-reported clinical history obtained from a screening survey and a study questionnaire. For ImmuneRACE Cohort 3, a participant was defined as recovered based on two consecutive negative NP/OP PCR tests, clearance by a healthcare professional, or resolution of symptoms. Each participant in the prospective study had whole blood, serum and a nasopharyngeal or oropharyngeal swab collected by mobile phlebotomists. Prospective study participants could optionally give additional blood draws and questionnaires over an approximately 2-month period. Blood samples from the prospective study were shipped frozen or at room temperature prior to DNA extraction.

The sequencing input was PBMCs or T cells enriched from blood (not recorded which). This clonotype was obtained from a man aged 18 to 35 who had recovered from COVID-19. The rearrangement joined TRBV5-6 to TRBJ1-4; TRBD1 matches 8 bases in the middle. The DNA sequence is as follows: TGTGCCAGCAGCTTGAAACAGGGGGATGAAAAACTGTTTTTT. This gives the protein CASSLKQGDEKLFF.